A single sample is the source of the 21 T cell receptor beta chains below, sequenced in a study of CD8 T cells in Susac syndrome. With random hexamers, reverse transcription was performed on about 0.5 to 1 ug of RNA. Via MiXCR, TCRdb re-called the immunoSEQ multiplex PCR reads, giving one row per CDR3 protein. The sample holds some 150,000 distinct CDR3 sequences, roughly 95% seen once. Material for sequencing was CD8+ T cells from PBMCs. The receptors originated from a human donor with multiple sclerosis.

The CDR3 DNA reads as TGCAGTGCTAGAGTTGCTAGCGGGGCCTTAAGCTCCTACGAGCAGTACTTC. The encoded protein is CSARVASGALSSYEQYF. V is TRBV20-1 and J is TRBJ2-7, with 9 bases lining up with TRBD2. V lost 1 base, J lost 0 bases, and 10 bases stayed unmatched. The CDR3 has 17 residues. From germline, CDR1 is DFQATT and CDR2 SNEGSKA (reference sequence).

The chain has TRBV5-1 and TRBJ2-1, with D possibly being TRBD2 (5 bases). The length of the CDR3 is 14 residues. The V and J ends lost 7 bases and 0 bases respectively, with 11 bases between them. Germline V gene lookup returns CDR1 SGHRS and CDR2 YFSETQ. The CDR3 DNA reads as TGCGCCAGCCAGCCGGGGAGCTCCTACAATGAGCAGTTCTTC. This sequence encodes CASQPGSSYNEQFF.

V gene TRBV20-1 combines with J gene TRBJ2-1; no firm D call. Between the trimmed V and J ends, which lost 3 bases and 1 base, there was a span of 10 bases. In germline, CDR1 is DFQATT, CDR2 SNEGSKA (reference sequence). The CDR3 is 14 amino acids. CDR3 in DNA: TGCAGTGCTAGTCAGGCAAATTCCTACAATGAGCAGTTCTTC. Residues: CSASQANSYNEQFF.

Here the CDR3 reads CSVPEMGQSYGYTF. CDR3 nucleotide sequence: TGCAGCGTCCCAGAAATGGGACAGAGCTATGGCTACACCTTC. The chain is built from TRBV29-1 and TRBJ1-2; TRBD1 matches at 7 bases. Trimming took 6 bases from V and 4 from J; bases not matched to a gene: 11. This CDR3 spans 14 amino acids. Germline CDR1 and CDR2: SQVTM and ANQGSEA.

CDR3 nucleotides: TGTGCCACCAGCAGAGCCTTCAGGGGCGAGAACACTGAAGCTTTCTTT. Translation gives CATSRAFRGENTEAFF. This chain links TRBV15 with TRBJ1-1, with D possibly TRBD1 on 6 matching bases. The CDR3 runs to 16 residues. V was clipped by 1 base and J by 1 base, with 13 bases between them. Per the germline V gene, CDR1 is LNHNV and CDR2 is YYDKDF (reference sequence).

This clonotype has just a few counts. The chain recombines TRBV27 with TRBJ1-5, with D maybe TRBD1 (6 bases). Trimming cost V 3 bases and J 7 bases, with 10 bases left between them. CDR1 and CDR2 (germline): MNHEY, SMNVEV (reference sequence). CDR3 length: 13 residues. The CDR3 coding sequence is TGTGCCAGCAGTTTGGGGGGGCGGCAGCCCCAGCATTTT. This sequence encodes CASSLGGRQPQHF.

This chain links TRBV6-6 with TRBJ2-7, with a tentative D call TRBD2 (5 bases). In germline, CDR1 is MNHNY, CDR2 SVGAGI (reference sequence). Trimming took off 6 bases at V and 1 base at J, with 10 bases between the two ends. The CDR3 runs to 13 residues. Written as DNA, the CDR3 is TGTGCCAGCAGGATCGGGGTTTCCTACGAGCAGTACGTC. Translated, it gives CASRIGVSYEQYV.

The chain links TRBV19 to TRBJ2-7; D is possibly TRBD1 (5 bases). V was cut by 5 bases and J by 5 bases, with 13 bases left in between. The length of the CDR3 is 13 residues. The germline V gene encodes CDR1 LNHDA and CDR2 SQIVND (reference sequence). CDR3 sequence (DNA): TGTGCCAGTAGTGGGGCTAATGGGAACGAGCAGTACTTC. It codes for CASSGANGNEQYF.

The rearrangement uses TRBV9 and TRBJ1-2; no clear D gene. Trimming pared 1 base from V and 3 bases from J, leaving 10 bases between. CDR1 is SGDLS and CDR2 is YYNGEE in the germline V gene. The CDR3 extends over 14 amino acids. In DNA, the CDR3 is TGTGCCAGCAGCGTAATGGTTCAGGACTATGGCTACACCTTC. Its protein is CASSVMVQDYGYTF.

The rearrangement links TRBV5-1 to TRBJ1-1, with 7 bases matching TRBD1. CDR1 and CDR2 from the germline V gene are SGHRS and YFSETQ. V lost 3 bases and J lost 0; bases outside the gene matches: 11. The CDR3 runs to 17 residues. The CDR3 protein is CASSSRAGTDMNTEAFF. Written as DNA, the CDR3 is TGCGCCAGCAGCTCCCGGGCCGGGACAGACATGAACACTGAAGCTTTCTTT.

This clonotype has a single count. The chain recombines TRBV9 with TRBJ2-7; 7 bases map to TRBD2. The CDR3 is 14 amino acids. V was clipped by 4 bases and J by 1 base; unmatched bases: 5. Germline V gene lookup returns CDR1 SGDLS and CDR2 YYNGEE. The chain's CDR3 is CASSYEGGSYEQYF. CDR3 coding DNA: TGTGCCAGCAGCTATGAGGGAGGGTCCTACGAGCAGTACTTC.

This clonotype is a singleton in its sample. The J gene is TRBJ2-1, the V gene TRBV24-1, with D possibly matching TRBD2 (7 bases). Trimming removed 6 bases from V and 0 bases from J, with 14 bases in between. The CDR3 has 16 residues. The germline V gene encodes CDR1 KGHDR and CDR2 SFDVKD. The CDR3 spells CATSSGEGSSYNEQFF. The CDR3 nucleotides read TGTGCCACCAGTTCAGGGGAGGGCAGCTCCTACAATGAGCAGTTCTTC.

The chain uses TRBV2 and TRBJ1-6; D not certain. Germline V gene sequence: CDR1 SNHLY, CDR2 FYNNEI. The CDR3 has 11 amino acids. The germline V and J ends were trimmed by 2 bases and 17 bases, with 10 bases remaining between them. The CDR3 bases are TGTGCCAGCAGTGAAAGGGCCCAAATCCACTTT. Its protein product is CASSERAQIHF.

The chain has TRBV30 and TRBJ2-3; TRBD2 might be the D (5 bases). Germline-derived CDR1 and CDR2 are GTSNPN and SVGIG (reference sequence). Trimming left V 5 bases short and J 1 base short, with 16 bases between. The CDR3 has 15 amino acids. CDR3 residues: CAWGSSSVGTDTQYF. The CDR3 coding sequence is TGTGCCTGGGGAAGTAGTAGCGTAGGCACAGATACGCAGTATTTT.

The chain links TRBV29-1 to TRBJ2-1; weak D call: TRBD1 (6 bases). V dropped 5 bases and J dropped 4 bases, with 9 bases sitting between them. The CDR3 has 12 residues. Looked up from germline, CDR1 is SQVTM and CDR2 is ANQGSEA. DNA of the CDR3: TGCAGCGTTCTCGGACAGTACAATGAGCAGTTCTTC. Amino acids: CSVLGQYNEQFF.

This chain uses TRBV2 with TRBJ2-7; D is perhaps TRBD1 or TRBD2 (5 bases each). There are 13 residues in the CDR3. Between the trimmed V and J ends, which lost 9 bases and 5 bases, there was a span of 17 bases. The germline V gene encodes CDR1 SNHLY and CDR2 FYNNEI. The CDR3 bases are TGTGCCAGTGGACGGGGCGCCCAAGACGAGCAGTACTTC. Residues: CASGRGAQDEQYF.

This clonotype was picked up one time. The genes are TRBV19 and TRBJ2-1; D not resolved. Looked up from germline, CDR1 is LNHDA and CDR2 is SQIVND (reference sequence). CDR3 length: 13 amino acids. V lost 0 bases, J lost 4 bases, and 4 bases lay in between. In DNA form, the CDR3 reads TGTGCCAGTAGTATAGACGGATACAATGAGCAGTTCTTC. This encodes CASSIDGYNEQFF.

The CDR3 reads CASSSEKPGQADEQYF. For the CDR3, the DNA is TGTGCCAGCAGCTCCGAGAAACCGGGACAGGCCGACGAGCAGTACTTC. The V call is TRBV11-2, the J call TRBJ2-7; 8 bases fit TRBD1. This CDR3 is built from 16 residues. In germline, CDR1 is SGHAT, CDR2 FQNNGV. The junction had 13 bases not matched to a gene; V was cut back by 4 bases and J by 5 bases.

The V and J genes are TRBV15 and TRBJ2-2; D gene ambiguous. Germline CDR1 and CDR2: LNHNV and YYDKDF (reference sequence). V dropped 4 bases and J dropped 0 bases, with 9 bases sitting between them. The CDR3 runs to 15 residues. Here the CDR3 reads CATSTAVANTGELFF. CDR3 in DNA: TGTGCCACCAGCACCGCCGTCGCGAACACCGGGGAGCTGTTTTTT.

The CDR3, as DNA: TGTGCCAGCAGTTCTGATTCTTATGGCTACACCTTC. Translating it yields CASSSDSYGYTF. The rearrangement uses TRBV27 and TRBJ1-2; D call uncertain. Trimming took off 4 bases at V and 5 bases at J, with 8 bases between the two ends. CDR3 length: 12 amino acids. Germline V lookup: CDR1 MNHEY, CDR2 SMNVEV (reference sequence).

This chain links TRBV30 with TRBJ2-7, with 12 nucleotides matching TRBD1. Germline V gene sequence: CDR1 GTSNPN, CDR2 SVGIG (reference sequence). CDR3 length: 14 amino acids. V shed 7 bases, J shed 5 bases, and the junction held 9 bases outside the gene matches. The CDR3 DNA reads as TGTGCCTCAGAACCCGGGACAGGGGGCCACGAGCAGTACTTC. This sequence encodes CASEPGTGGHEQYF.